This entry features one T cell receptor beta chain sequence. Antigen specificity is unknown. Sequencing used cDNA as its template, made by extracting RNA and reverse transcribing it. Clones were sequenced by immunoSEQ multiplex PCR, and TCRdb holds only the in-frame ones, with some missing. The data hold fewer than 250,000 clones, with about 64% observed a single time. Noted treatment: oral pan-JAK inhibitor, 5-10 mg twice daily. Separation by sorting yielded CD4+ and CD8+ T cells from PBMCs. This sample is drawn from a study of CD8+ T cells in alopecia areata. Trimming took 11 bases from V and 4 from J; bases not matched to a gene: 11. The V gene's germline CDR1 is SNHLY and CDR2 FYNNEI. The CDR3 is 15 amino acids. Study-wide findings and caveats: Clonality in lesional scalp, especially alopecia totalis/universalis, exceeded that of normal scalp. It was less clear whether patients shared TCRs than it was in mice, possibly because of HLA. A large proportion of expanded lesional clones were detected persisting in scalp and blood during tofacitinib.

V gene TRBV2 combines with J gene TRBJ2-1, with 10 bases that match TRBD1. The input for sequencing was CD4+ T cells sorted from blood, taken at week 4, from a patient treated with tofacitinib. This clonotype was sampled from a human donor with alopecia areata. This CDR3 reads CAGGQGPPPYNEQFF. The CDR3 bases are TGTGCCGGGGGACAGGGGCCCCCCCCATACAATGAGCAGTTCTTC.